The 25 T cell receptor beta chains in this list originate from one sample, sequenced in a study of blood T cell repertoires in COVID-19. Clones were read by immunoSEQ multiplex PCR, and TCRdb kept only the in-frame ones, dropping some. Counted here are 300,000 to 450,000 clones, 85% to 90% occurring once; the ten biggest clones make up more than 0.95%. Sequencing input: PBMCs or T cells enriched from blood (not recorded which). Every receptor here comes from a woman aged 18-29 years who had recovered from COVID-19.

This clone appeared once. CDR3 sequence: CASSLDSGTPTGYTF. The DNA of the CDR3 is TGTGCCAGCAGCCTTGATTCCGGGACACCCACCGGGTACACCTTC. The chain couples TRBV3-1 (or the pseudogene TRBV3-2) to TRBJ1-2; tentatively, D is TRBD1 (6 bases). V lost 4 bases and J lost 11, with 23 bases in between. This CDR3 has 15 amino acids. Looked up from germline, CDR1 is LGHDT and CDR2 is YNNKEL (reference sequence).

V gene TRBV4-1 combines with J gene TRBJ1-2, with a possible D match to TRBD1 (6 bases). Trimming left V 1 base short and J 8 bases short, with 26 bases between. This CDR3 spans 18 amino acids. Looked up from germline, CDR1 is MGHRA and CDR2 is YSYEKL. The CDR3 bases are TGCGCCAGCAGCCAAGGAATTATGTGGCAGGGGATAGGGGACGGCTACACCTTC. Residues: CASSQGIMWQGIGDGYTF.

The CDR3 reads CASRRPGQGYGYTF. CDR3 sequence (DNA): TGTGCCAGTAGAAGACCGGGACAGGGGTATGGCTACACCTTC. The rearrangement uses TRBV19 and TRBJ1-2; TRBD1 matches at 10 bases. V shed 6 bases and J 5 bases; nucleotides not matched to a gene: 6. The CDR3 is 14 amino acids. Germline lookup yields CDR1 LNHDA and CDR2 SQIVND (reference sequence).

The gene calls are TRBV5-1 and TRBJ2-5, with a possible D match to TRBD2 (7 bases). Trimming stripped 0 bases from V and 5 bases from J, with 14 bases between. Germline values: CDR1 SGHRS, CDR2 YFSETQ. The CDR3 consists of 15 residues. The CDR3 coding sequence is TGCGCCAGCAGCTTGGGGGTCGGGGGGCTGGAGACCCAGTACTTC. Residues: CASSLGVGGLETQYF.

V is TRBV11-3 and J is TRBJ2-1; 10 bases line up with TRBD1. The CDR3 length is 16 residues. The trim removed 5 bases at V and 3 bases at J, leaving 7 bases unmatched. Germline-derived CDR1 and CDR2 are SGHNT and YENEEA. The CDR3: CASSGKGQGFYNEQFF. The CDR3 nucleotides read TGTGCCAGCAGCGGAAAGGGACAGGGGTTCTACAATGAGCAGTTCTTC. The whole variable domain, filled in from reference TRBV11-3 and TRBJ2-1, reads EAGVVQSPRYKIIEKKQPVAFWCNPISGHNTLYWYLQNLGQGPELLIRYENEEAVDDSQLPKDRFSAERLKGVDSTLKIQPAELGDSAVYLCASSGKGQGFYNEQFFGPGTRLTVL.

The gene calls are TRBV11-2 and TRBJ2-6, with no clear D. The germline V gene has CDR1 SGHAT and CDR2 FQNNGV. V was shortened by 1 base and J by 2 bases, with 6 bases between the two germline ends. This CDR3 comprises 15 residues. As DNA, the CDR3 is TGTGCCAGCAGCTTAGGAGTAGCTGGGGCCAACGTCCTGACTTTC. Residues: CASSLGVAGANVLTF.

The chain joins TRBV15 to TRBJ2-1, with 11 bases aligning to TRBD2. V lost 0 bases to trimming and J lost 9 bases; unmatched junction nucleotides: 10. The CDR3 totals 17 residues. Germline V gene sequence: CDR1 LNHNV, CDR2 YYDKDF (reference sequence). CDR3 DNA: TGTGCCACCAGCAGAGATCTAAGTAGCGGGGGGGCTGGTGAGCAGTTCTTC. Its translation is CATSRDLSSGGAGEQFF.

The chain carries TRBV2 and TRBJ2-5; 11 positions match TRBD2. Germline trimming cut 7 bases from V and 1 base from J; bases unmatched to any gene: 5. The length of the CDR3 is 15 residues. The germline CDR1 and CDR2 sequences are SNHLY and FYNNEI. The CDR3 sequence is CASTGLAGGQETQYF. CDR3 coding DNA: TGTGCCAGCACAGGGCTAGCGGGGGGCCAAGAGACCCAGTACTTC.

The V and J genes are TRBV19 and TRBJ1-4, with D unresolved. The CDR3 covers 14 residues. CDR1 is LNHDA and CDR2 is SQIVND in the germline V gene (reference sequence). The V and J ends lost 5 bases and 8 bases respectively, with 15 bases between them. Here the CDR3 reads CASSQEGPKEKLFF. In DNA form, the CDR3 reads TGTGCCAGTAGTCAGGAGGGTCCGAAGGAAAAACTGTTTTTT.

This rearrangement joins TRBV6-5 to TRBJ1-1; D perhaps matches TRBD1 (5 bases). Germline V lookup: CDR1 MNHEY, CDR2 SVGAGI. Trimming removed 5 bases from V and 7 bases from J, with 17 bases in between. This CDR3 spans 14 amino acids. The CDR3 region is CASSRRAGQNEAFF. DNA for the CDR3: TGTGCCAGCAGTCGACGAGCAGGGCAGAATGAAGCTTTCTTT.

J is TRBJ1-3 and V is TRBV4-1; D uncertain. V shed 1 base and J shed 3 bases, with 4 bases lying between them. The CDR3 has 13 residues. Germline CDR1 reads MGHRA; CDR2 reads YSYEKL. As DNA, the CDR3 is TGCGCCAGCAGCCAAGTCTTTGGAAACACCATATATTTT. Protein sequence: CASSQVFGNTIYF.

The CDR3 DNA reads as TGTGCCAGCAGCCCACAGGGTGGGAACACTGAAGCTTTCTTT. It encodes CASSPQGGNTEAFF. This chain joins TRBV13 and TRBJ1-1, with D possibly TRBD1 on 6 matching bases. The germline V gene has CDR1 PRHDT and CDR2 FYEKMQ (reference sequence). V was clipped by 5 bases and J by 1 base, with 11 bases between them. This CDR3 is built from 14 residues.

V usage is TRBV7-3 and J usage is TRBJ1-1; 10 nucleotides align to TRBD1. CDR1 and CDR2 (germline): SGHTA, FQGTGA. There are 12 residues in the CDR3. Trimming removed 5 bases from V and 10 bases from J; junction bases left unmatched: 4. CDR3 sequence reads: CASSRDRGTAFF. The CDR3, as DNA: TGTGCCAGCAGCCGGGACAGGGGTACAGCTTTCTTT.

This chain uses TRBV6-2 or TRBV6-3 with TRBJ1-1; D is uncertain. Trimming stripped 4 bases from V and 0 bases from J, with 9 bases between. The V gene's germline CDR1 is MNHEY and CDR2 SVGEGT. The CDR3 covers 14 residues. The CDR3 region has the DNA TGTGCCAGCAGTTCCAGAGCGTTGAACACTGAAGCTTTCTTT. It yields the protein CASSSRALNTEAFF.

The chain is built from TRBV27 and TRBJ2-3, with TRBD1 identical over 9 bases. Germline V lookup: CDR1 MNHEY, CDR2 SMNVEV (reference sequence). The CDR3 runs to 15 residues. V lost 7 bases to trimming and J lost 1 base; unmatched junction nucleotides: 6. CDR3: CASKTGGHGTDTQYF. The CDR3 DNA reads TGTGCCAGCAAAACAGGGGGCCATGGCACAGATACGCAGTATTTT.

The genes are TRBV5-4 and TRBJ1-6; D possibly corresponds to TRBD1 (6 bases). The CDR3 is 15 amino acids. Trimming cost V 2 bases and J 9 bases, with 15 bases left between them. The germline V gene encodes CDR1 SGHNT and CDR2 YYREEE (reference sequence). Here the CDR3 DNA reads TGTGCCAGCAGCTTTGAAGGGGGACTAGTTTCACCCCTCCACTTT. Protein product: CASSFEGGLVSPLHF.

The chain recombines TRBV28 with TRBJ1-5; D possibly corresponds to TRBD1 (5 bases). Germline loops: CDR1 MDHEN, CDR2 SYDVKM. Trimming removed 5 bases from V and 3 bases from J, with 11 bases in between. The CDR3 runs to 14 residues. CDR3 nucleotide sequence: TGTGCCAGCAGTCCCAACAGGTACAATCAGCCCCAGCATTTT. Its protein is CASSPNRYNQPQHF.

The chain couples TRBV11-3 to TRBJ2-2, with 8 bases fitting TRBD1. From germline, CDR1 is SGHNT and CDR2 YENEEA. The CDR3 sequence is 15 residues long. The J segment lost 3 bases and the V segment lost 5 bases, leaving 5 bases of the junction unmatched. CDR3 DNA sequence: TGTGCCAGCAGCCCGCCAGGGGGCGACACCGGGGAGCTGTTTTTT. It specifies CASSPPGGDTGELFF.

The J gene is TRBJ2-3, the V gene TRBV6-1, with 9 nucleotides matching TRBD2. This CDR3 comprises 16 residues. Germline V gene data show CDR1 as MNHNS and CDR2 as SASEGT. V trimming: 4 bases; J trimming: 0 bases; junction bases outside the gene matches: 5. The DNA for the CDR3 is TGTGCCAGCAGTGTTAGCGGGGGCTCTAGCACAGATACGCAGTATTTT. Protein sequence: CASSVSGGSSTDTQYF.

The V call is TRBV28, the J call TRBJ2-1; 9 nucleotides line up with TRBD2. Germline V CDR1 and CDR2: MDHEN, SYDVKM. The V and J ends lost 10 bases and 6 bases, in that order; junction bases with no gene match: 7. The length of the CDR3 is 13 residues. CDR3 bases: TGTGCCATCCCAGGCGGGGGGGCCAATGAGCAGTTCTTC. Residues: CAIPGGGANEQFF.

The CDR3 DNA follows: TGTGCCAGTAGTCCACAGGGACAGGGGGTCAAAGCTTTCTTT. This encodes CASSPQGQGVKAFF. The rearrangement joins TRBV19 to TRBJ1-1; TRBD1 agrees at 11 bases. Germline lookup yields CDR1 LNHDA and CDR2 SQIVND (reference sequence). CDR3 length: 14 residues. V shed 5 bases, J shed 9 bases, and the junction held 8 bases outside the gene matches.

This chain connects TRBV27 to TRBJ1-2, with a tentative D call TRBD1 (6 bases). CDR1 and CDR2 (germline): MNHEY, SMNVEV (reference sequence). The CDR3 has 15 residues. V was shortened by 2 bases and J by 0 bases, with 10 bases between the two germline ends. The CDR3 region has the DNA TGTGCCAGCAGTTTACGTCAGGGGCCTAACTATGGCTACACCTTC. It codes for CASSLRQGPNYGYTF.

The rearrangement uses TRBV6-5 and TRBJ1-2; a weak D match, TRBD1 (6 bases). Trimming took off 5 bases at V and 4 bases at J, with 17 bases between the two ends. The CDR3 runs 15 residues. Germline CDR1 MNHEY, CDR2 SVGAGI. CDR3 region: CASSITGTSIYGYTF. The CDR3 DNA reads TGTGCCAGCAGTATCACCGGGACATCTATCTATGGCTACACCTTC.

The rearrangement links TRBV9 to TRBJ1-2; 7 nucleotides line up with TRBD1. With V trimmed by 4 bases and J by 8 bases, 11 bases remained unmatched. The CDR3 loop spans 14 amino acids. Germline V gene sequence: CDR1 SGDLS, CDR2 YYNGEE. The CDR3 reads CASSPTTGSGGYTF. The CDR3 DNA is TGTGCCAGCAGCCCAACGACAGGGTCCGGAGGCTACACCTTC.

This chain links TRBV6-5 with TRBJ1-4, with 9 positions matching TRBD1. The CDR3 is 14 residues long. V lost 5 bases, J lost 8 bases, and 6 bases stayed unmatched. In germline, CDR1 is MNHEY, CDR2 SVGAGI. The CDR3: CASSLQGAREKLFF. For the CDR3, the DNA is TGTGCCAGCAGTCTACAGGGGGCGCGGGAAAAACTGTTTTTT.